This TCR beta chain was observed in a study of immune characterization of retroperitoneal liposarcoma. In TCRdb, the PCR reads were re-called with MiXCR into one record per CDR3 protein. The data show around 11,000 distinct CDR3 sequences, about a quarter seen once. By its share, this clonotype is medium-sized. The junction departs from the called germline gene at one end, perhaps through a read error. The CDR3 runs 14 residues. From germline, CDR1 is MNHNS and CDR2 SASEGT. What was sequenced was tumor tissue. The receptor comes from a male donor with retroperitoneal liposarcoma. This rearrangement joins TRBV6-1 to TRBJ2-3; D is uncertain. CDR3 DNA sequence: TGTGCCAGCAGTGAAGGGTCCGATTCGAACGCGGTCTGTTTT. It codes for CASSEGSDSNAVCF.